These 7 T cell receptor beta chains share one sample of origin, sequenced in a study of human T cells and chemical hapten exposure. As to time point: patch test 2, 6 weeks after DPC sensitization. As to treatment: therapeutic diphenylcyclopropenone sensitization with weekly scalp DPC. MiXCR, applied by TCRdb to the RACE reads, yields one record per CDR3 protein. The sample contains a few hundred thousand distinct CDR3 sequences, about 6% of which appear only once. The sequences come from whole blood, collected in connection with sensitization to the hapten diphenylcyclopropenone (DPC). These receptors were collected from a woman under 30 with alopecia areata. Some clones in this sample may be carry-over from other donors' samples.

There are many counts of this clonotype. V usage is TRBV28 and J usage is TRBJ2-5; possibly TRBD1 for D (6 bases). The germline CDR1 and CDR2 sequences are MDHEN and SYDVKM. The CDR3 length is 16 residues. The V end was cut by 3 bases, the J end by 1 base, with 15 bases between. The CDR3 coding sequence is TGTGCCAGCAGTTTGAGGGGCAGGGGCTCCCAAGAGACCCAGTACTTC. Protein product: CASSLRGRGSQETQYF.

This clonotype appeared a few times. This chain joins TRBV2 and TRBJ1-5; D not certain. The CDR3 covers 18 residues. CDR1 SNHLY and CDR2 FYNNEI come from the germline V gene. The V gene lost 0 bases and the J gene lost 1 base, with 16 bases spanning the gap. In nucleotides, the CDR3 is TGTGCCAGCAGTGAAGCGCGAACGGGCCGAGGGAGCAATCAGCCCCAGCATTTT. Its protein product is CASSEARTGRGSNQPQHF.

This clonotype was detected many times. The chain recombines TRBV7-9 with TRBJ2-7; D gene uncertain. Germline lookup yields CDR1 SEHNR and CDR2 FQNEAQ (reference sequence). The V end was cut by 4 bases, the J end by 7 bases, with 8 bases between. The CDR3 has 11 amino acids. The CDR3 spells CASSSPKEQYF. The CDR3 nucleotides are TGTGCCAGCAGCTCGCCGAAGGAGCAGTACTTC. The whole variable domain, filled in from reference TRBV7-9 and TRBJ2-7, reads DTGVSQNPRHKITKRGQNVTFRCDPISEHNRLYWYRQTLGQGPEFLTYFQNEAQLEKSRLLSDRFSAERPKGSFSTLEIQRTEQGDSAMYLCASSSPKEQYFGPGTRLTVT.

This clonotype was detected ten times or more. V gene TRBV12-3 or TRBV12-4 combines with J gene TRBJ1-1; D not resolved. The V end lost 6 bases, the J end lost 4 bases, and 18 bases lay between the germline ends. The CDR3 runs 15 residues. The DNA of the CDR3 is TGTGCCAGCAGGCCCGGGAGGGCGCAAGGCACTGAAGCTTTCTTT. This codes for CASRPGRAQGTEAFF.

The chain combines TRBV6-2 or TRBV6-3 with TRBJ2-2, with TRBD1 identical over 7 bases. The length of the CDR3 is 16 residues. The trim removed 4 bases at V and 2 bases at J, leaving 7 bases unmatched. CDR1 and CDR2 (germline): MNHEY, SVGEGT. The chain's CDR3 is CASSSRTGDNTGELFF. CDR3 bases: TGTGCCAGCAGTTCGCGGACAGGAGACAACACCGGGGAGCTGTTTTTT.

There are many counts of this clonotype. The chain is built from TRBV12-3 or TRBV12-4 and TRBJ2-6, with D hard to call. The CDR3 length is 13 residues. Deletions cut 3 bases from V and 0 bases from J, with 0 bases between. CDR3 DNA sequence: TGTGCCAGCAGTTTCTCTGGGGCCAACGTCCTGACTTTC. It codes for CASSFSGANVLTF.

CDR3 loop: CATSDPRGSGGEQFF. CDR3 coding DNA: TGTGCCACCAGTGATCCCAGGGGTAGCGGGGGTGAGCAGTTCTTC. The V call is TRBV24-1, the J call TRBJ2-1, with 9 bases matching TRBD2. V gave up 3 bases and J gave up 9 bases; unmatched junction bases: 8. Germline values: CDR1 KGHDR, CDR2 SFDVKD. This CDR3 comprises 15 residues.